The 2 T cell receptor beta chains in this list originate from one sample, sequenced in a study of breast tumors, draining lymph nodes, adjacent tissues. Samples came from axillary lymph nodes draining the breast cancer. TCRdb called the multiplex PCR reads again in MiXCR, with one record for every CDR3 protein. The sample has about 180,000 distinct CDR3 sequences, roughly 30% seen once. Sequenced input: axillary lymph node tissue. All receptors come from a female donor with breast cancer. Some clones in this sample may be carry-over from other donors' samples.

The table lists this clonotype with many counts. CDR3 region: CAIRKGGLQYF. The DNA of the CDR3 is TGTGCCATCCGCAAAGGGGGGCTCCAGTACTTC. The chain combines TRBV12-3 or TRBV12-4 with TRBJ2-5; the D gene could be TRBD1 or TRBD2 (6 bases each). With 10 bases removed from V and 10 bases from J, the gap between germline ends came to 16 bases. The CDR3 consists of 11 residues.

Concerning this clonotype: Its ends do not fully match the called genes, so a read error is possible. The chain uses TRBV30 and TRBJ2-1; a weak D match, TRBD2 (7 bases). Germline CDR1 reads GTSNPN; CDR2 reads SVGIG (reference sequence). The CDR3 is 13 amino acids. The CDR3 bases are TGTGCCTGGGCTAGGGGGGGGTACAGTGAGCAGTTCTTC. The encoded protein is CAWARGGYSEQFF.